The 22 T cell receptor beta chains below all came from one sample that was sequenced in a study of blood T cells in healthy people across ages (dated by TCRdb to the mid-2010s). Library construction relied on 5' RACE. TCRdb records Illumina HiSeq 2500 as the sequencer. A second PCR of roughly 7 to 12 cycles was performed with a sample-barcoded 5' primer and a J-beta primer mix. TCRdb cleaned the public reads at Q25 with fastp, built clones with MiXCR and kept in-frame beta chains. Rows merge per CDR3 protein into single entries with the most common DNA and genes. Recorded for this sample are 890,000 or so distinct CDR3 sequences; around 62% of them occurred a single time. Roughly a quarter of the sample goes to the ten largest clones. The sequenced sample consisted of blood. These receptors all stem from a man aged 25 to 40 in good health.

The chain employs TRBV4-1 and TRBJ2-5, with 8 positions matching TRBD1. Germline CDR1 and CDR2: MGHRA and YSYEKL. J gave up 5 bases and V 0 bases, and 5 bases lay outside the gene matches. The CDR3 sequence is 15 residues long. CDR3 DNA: TGCGCCAGCAGCCAAGATGTTACAGGGGGGGAGACCCAGTACTTC. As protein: CASSQDVTGGETQYF.

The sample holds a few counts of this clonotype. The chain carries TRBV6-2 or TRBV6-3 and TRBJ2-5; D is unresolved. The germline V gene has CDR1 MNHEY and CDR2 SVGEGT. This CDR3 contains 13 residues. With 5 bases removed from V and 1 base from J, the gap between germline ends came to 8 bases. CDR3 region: CASSNGLQETQYF. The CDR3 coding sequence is TGTGCCAGCAGTAACGGGCTCCAAGAGACCCAGTACTTC.

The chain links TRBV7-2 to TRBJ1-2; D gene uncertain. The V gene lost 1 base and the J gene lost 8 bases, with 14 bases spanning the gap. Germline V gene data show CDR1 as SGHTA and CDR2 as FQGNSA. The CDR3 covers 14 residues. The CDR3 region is CASSLEHNPAGYTF. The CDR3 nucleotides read TGTGCCAGCAGCTTAGAGCACAACCCCGCGGGCTACACCTTC.

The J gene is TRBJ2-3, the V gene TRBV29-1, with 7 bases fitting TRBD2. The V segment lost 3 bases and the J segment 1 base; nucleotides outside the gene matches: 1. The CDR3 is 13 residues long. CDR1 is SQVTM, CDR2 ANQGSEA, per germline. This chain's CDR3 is CSVDAGGTDTQYF. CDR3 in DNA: TGCAGCGTTGATGCGGGGGGCACAGATACGCAGTATTTT.

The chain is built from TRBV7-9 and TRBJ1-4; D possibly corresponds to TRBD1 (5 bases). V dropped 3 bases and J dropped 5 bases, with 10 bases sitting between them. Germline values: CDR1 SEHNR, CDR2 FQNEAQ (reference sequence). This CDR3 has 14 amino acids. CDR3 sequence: CASSLDGGNEKLFF. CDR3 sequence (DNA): TGTGCCAGCAGCTTGGACGGGGGAAATGAAAAACTGTTTTTT.

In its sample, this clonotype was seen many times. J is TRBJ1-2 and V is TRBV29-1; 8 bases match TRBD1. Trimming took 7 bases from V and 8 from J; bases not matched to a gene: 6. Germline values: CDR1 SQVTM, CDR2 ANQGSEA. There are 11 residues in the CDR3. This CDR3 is CSGEQGDGYTF. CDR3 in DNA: TGCAGCGGCGAACAGGGGGACGGCTACACCTTC.

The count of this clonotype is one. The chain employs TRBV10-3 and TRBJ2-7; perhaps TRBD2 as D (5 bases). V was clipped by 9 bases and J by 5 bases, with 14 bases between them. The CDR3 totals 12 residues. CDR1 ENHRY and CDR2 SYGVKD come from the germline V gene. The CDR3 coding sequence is TGTGCCATTCGGCGCCTCGGGGACGAGCAGTACTTC. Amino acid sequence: CAIRRLGDEQYF.

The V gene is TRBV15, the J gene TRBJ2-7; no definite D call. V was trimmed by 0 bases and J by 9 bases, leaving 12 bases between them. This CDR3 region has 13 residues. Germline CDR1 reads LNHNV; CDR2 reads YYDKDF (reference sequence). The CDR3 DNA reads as TGTGCCACCAGCAGAGATATTCCTACTACGCAGTACTTC. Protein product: CATSRDIPTTQYF.

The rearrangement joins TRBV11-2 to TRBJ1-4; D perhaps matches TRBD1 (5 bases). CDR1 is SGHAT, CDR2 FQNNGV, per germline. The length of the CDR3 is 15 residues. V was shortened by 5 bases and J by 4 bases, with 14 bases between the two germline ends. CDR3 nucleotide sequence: TGTGCCAGCAGCCCCGACGGGACGGATAATGAAAAACTGTTTTTT. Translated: CASSPDGTDNEKLFF.

Here the CDR3 reads CATSKALRGLYNEQFF. CDR3 bases: TGTGCCACCAGCAAGGCTTTGCGGGGACTTTACAATGAGCAGTTCTTC. The chain is built from TRBV15 and TRBJ2-1; TRBD2 is a possible D gene (6 bases). CDR1 is LNHNV and CDR2 is YYDKDF in the germline V gene (reference sequence). The CDR3 is 16 residues long. Trimming removed 4 bases from V and 4 bases from J, with 17 bases in between.

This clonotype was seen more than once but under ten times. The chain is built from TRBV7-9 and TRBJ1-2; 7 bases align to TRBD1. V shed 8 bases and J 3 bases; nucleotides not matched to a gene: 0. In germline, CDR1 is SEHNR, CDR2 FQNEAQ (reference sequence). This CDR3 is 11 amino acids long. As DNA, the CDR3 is TGTGCCAGCGACAGGGACTATGGCTACACCTTC. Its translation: CASDRDYGYTF.

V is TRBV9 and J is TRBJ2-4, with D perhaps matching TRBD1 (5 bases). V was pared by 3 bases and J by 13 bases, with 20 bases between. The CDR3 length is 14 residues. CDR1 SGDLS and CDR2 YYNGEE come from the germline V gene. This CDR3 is CASSGSSGIATQYF. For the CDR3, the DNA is TGTGCCAGCAGCGGATCCTCAGGGATAGCAACCCAGTACTTC. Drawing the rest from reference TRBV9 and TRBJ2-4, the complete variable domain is DSGVTQTPKHLITATGQRVTLRCSPRSGDLSVYWYQQSLDQGLQFLIQYYNGEERAKGNILERFSAQQFPDLHSELNLSSLELGDSALYFCASSGSSGIATQYFGAGTRLSVL.

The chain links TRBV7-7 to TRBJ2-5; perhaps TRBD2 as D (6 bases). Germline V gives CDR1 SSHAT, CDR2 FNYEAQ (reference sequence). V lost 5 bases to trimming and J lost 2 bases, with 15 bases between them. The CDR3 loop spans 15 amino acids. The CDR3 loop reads CASSREPGLQETQYF. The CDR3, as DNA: TGTGCCAGCAGCAGAGAACCGGGACTTCAAGAGACCCAGTACTTC. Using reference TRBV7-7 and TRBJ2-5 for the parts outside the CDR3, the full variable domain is GAGVSQSPRYKVTKRGQDVTLRCDPISSHATLYWYQQALGQGPEFLTYFNYEAQPDKSGLPSDRFSAERPEGSISTLTIQRTEQRDSAMYRCASSREPGLQETQYFGPGTRLLVL.

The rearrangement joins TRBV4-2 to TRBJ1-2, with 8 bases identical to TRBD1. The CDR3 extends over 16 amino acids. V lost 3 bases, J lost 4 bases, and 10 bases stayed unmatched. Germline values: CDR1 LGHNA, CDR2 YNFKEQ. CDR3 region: CASSQSWTGWSYGYTF. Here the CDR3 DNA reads TGTGCCAGCAGCCAGTCCTGGACAGGGTGGAGCTATGGCTACACCTTC.

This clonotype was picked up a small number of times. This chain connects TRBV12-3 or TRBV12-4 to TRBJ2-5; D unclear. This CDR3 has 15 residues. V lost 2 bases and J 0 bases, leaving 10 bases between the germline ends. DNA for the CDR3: TGTGCCAGCAGTTTATCTTCGAGCGACCAAGAGACCCAGTACTTC. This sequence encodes CASSLSSSDQETQYF.

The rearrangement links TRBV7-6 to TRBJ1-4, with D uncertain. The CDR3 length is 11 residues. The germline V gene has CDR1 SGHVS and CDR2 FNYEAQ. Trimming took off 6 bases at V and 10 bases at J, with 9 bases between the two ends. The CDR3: CASSRYGKLFF. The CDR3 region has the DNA TGTGCCAGCAGTCGATACGGAAAACTGTTTTTT.

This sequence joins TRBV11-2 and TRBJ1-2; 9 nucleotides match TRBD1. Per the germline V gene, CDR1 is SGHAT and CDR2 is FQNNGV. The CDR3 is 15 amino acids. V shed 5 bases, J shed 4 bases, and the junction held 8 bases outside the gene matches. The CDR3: CASSPETGGSYGYTF. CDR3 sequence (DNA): TGTGCCAGCAGCCCCGAGACAGGGGGGAGCTATGGCTACACCTTC.

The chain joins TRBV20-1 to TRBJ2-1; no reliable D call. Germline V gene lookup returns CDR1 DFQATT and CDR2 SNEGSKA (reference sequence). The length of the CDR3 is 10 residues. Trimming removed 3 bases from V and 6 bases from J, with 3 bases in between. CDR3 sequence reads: CSARSNEQFF. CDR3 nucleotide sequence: TGCAGTGCTAGGAGCAATGAGCAGTTCTTC.

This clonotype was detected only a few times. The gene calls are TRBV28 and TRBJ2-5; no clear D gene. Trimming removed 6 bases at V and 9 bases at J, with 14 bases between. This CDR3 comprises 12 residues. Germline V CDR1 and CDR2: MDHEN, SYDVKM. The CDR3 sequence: CASRRDGVPQYF. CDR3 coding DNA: TGTGCCAGCAGGAGAGATGGAGTCCCCCAGTACTTC.

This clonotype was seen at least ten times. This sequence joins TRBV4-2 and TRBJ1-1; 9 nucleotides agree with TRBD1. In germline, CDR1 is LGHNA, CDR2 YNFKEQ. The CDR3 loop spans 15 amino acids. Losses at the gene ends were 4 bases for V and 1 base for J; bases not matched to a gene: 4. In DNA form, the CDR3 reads TGTGCCAGCAGCCCGGGACAGGGACCGAACACTGAAGCTTTCTTT. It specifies CASSPGQGPNTEAFF.

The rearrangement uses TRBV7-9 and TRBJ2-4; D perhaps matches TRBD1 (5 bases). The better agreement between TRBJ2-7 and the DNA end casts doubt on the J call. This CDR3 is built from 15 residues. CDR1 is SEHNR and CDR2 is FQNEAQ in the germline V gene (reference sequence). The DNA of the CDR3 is TGTGCCAGCAGCCGTAAATTATCAGGGCTTTACGAGCAGTACTTC. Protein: CASSRKLSGLYEQYF.

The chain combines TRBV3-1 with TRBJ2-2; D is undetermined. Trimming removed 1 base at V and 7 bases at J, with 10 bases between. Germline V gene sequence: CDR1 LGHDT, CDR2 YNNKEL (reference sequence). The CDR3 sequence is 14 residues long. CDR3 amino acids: CASSQGRTGGELFF. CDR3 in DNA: TGTGCCAGCAGCCAAGGGAGAACGGGCGGGGAGCTGTTTTTT. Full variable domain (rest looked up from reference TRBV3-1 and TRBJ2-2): DTAVSQTPKYLVTQMGNDKSIKCEQNLGHDTMYWYKQDSKKFLKIMFSYNNKELIINETVPNRFSPKSPDKAHLNLHINSLELGDSAVYFCASSQGRTGGELFFGEGSRLTVL.